The 10 T cell receptor beta chains listed next were all sequenced from one sample in a study of control samples from healthy donors and cancer patients. TCRdb's table, derived via immunoSEQ multiplex PCR, lists solely in-frame clones and lacks some. Here the sample spans 120,000 or so clones, 80% to 95% being singletons. Sequencing was carried out using blood. These receptors all stem from a woman younger than 35 in good health.

This chain uses TRBV6-1 with TRBJ2-7; D possibly corresponds to TRBD1 (5 bases). The CDR3 consists of 16 residues. CDR1 and CDR2 (germline): MNHNS, SASEGT. V lost 6 bases and J lost 3, with 21 bases in between. This CDR3 is CASRERVQAFVYEQYF. Written as DNA, the CDR3 is TGTGCCAGCAGAGAAAGGGTACAGGCGTTCGTCTACGAGCAGTACTTC.

J is TRBJ2-7 and V is TRBV19; D ambiguous. From germline, CDR1 is LNHDA and CDR2 SQIVND (reference sequence). The V and J ends lost 1 base and 3 bases respectively, with 10 bases between them. This CDR3 comprises 14 residues. CDR3 protein: CASSIVGNYYEQYF. CDR3 nucleotides: TGTGCCAGTAGTATAGTTGGTAACTACTACGAGCAGTACTTC.

V and J are TRBV5-1 and TRBJ2-7, with D tentatively TRBD1 (5 bases). CDR1 and CDR2 (germline): SGHRS, YFSETQ. This CDR3 has 14 amino acids. Trimming left V 3 bases short and J 6 bases short, with 16 bases between. CDR3 sequence reads: CASSWTLAVVEQYF. The CDR3 DNA is TGCGCCAGCAGCTGGACACTGGCAGTGGTCGAGCAGTACTTC.

The chain links TRBV6-1 to TRBJ2-4; 9 bases match TRBD1. From germline, CDR1 is MNHNS and CDR2 SASEGT. This CDR3 comprises 17 residues. V shed 3 bases and J 0 bases; nucleotides not matched to a gene: 6. The CDR3 DNA is TGTGCCAGCAGTGATCCGGGACAGGGAATAGCCAAAAACATTCAGTACTTC. This translates into CASSDPGQGIAKNIQYF.

The V call is TRBV24-1, the J call TRBJ1-1; the match to TRBD1 covers 7 bases. Germline CDR1 KGHDR, CDR2 SFDVKD. The V and J ends lost 7 bases and 7 bases, in that order; junction bases with no gene match: 8. CDR3 length: 13 amino acids. The CDR3 sequence is CATRPTGTVEAFF. In nucleotides, the CDR3 is TGTGCCACCAGACCGACAGGGACCGTTGAAGCTTTCTTT.

The chain joins TRBV18 to TRBJ2-7; no clear D gene. Germline-derived CDR1 and CDR2 are KGHSH and LQKENI. This CDR3 region has 12 residues. With 6 bases removed from V and 4 bases from J, the gap between germline ends came to 10 bases. CDR3 protein: CASSQGLYEQYF. CDR3 sequence (DNA): TGTGCCAGCTCGCAAGGGCTATACGAGCAGTACTTC.

The chain employs TRBV2 and TRBJ2-7; the match to TRBD2 covers 8 bases. The germline gives CDR1 SNHLY, CDR2 FYNNEI. V was pared by 6 bases and J by 2 bases, with 12 bases of the junction left unmatched. The CDR3 contains 16 residues. In DNA form, the CDR3 reads TGTGCCAGCAGGCACGCGAGCGGGGGAGATACCTACGAGCAGTACTTC. Translating it yields CASRHASGGDTYEQYF.

J is TRBJ1-3 and V is TRBV5-8; unclear D gene. Trimming shortened V by 1 base and J by 3 bases, and 11 bases separated the two germline ends. The CDR3 runs to 15 residues. CDR1 is SGHTS, CDR2 YDEGEE, per germline. The CDR3 loop reads CASSLLTLFGNTIYF. Here the CDR3 DNA reads TGTGCCAGCAGCTTGTTGACGTTGTTTGGAAACACCATATATTTT.

The chain combines TRBV28 with TRBJ2-3; D remains unclear. The CDR3 consists of 11 residues. Looked up from germline, CDR1 is MDHEN and CDR2 is SYDVKM. V was cut by 7 bases and J by 6 bases, with 8 bases left in between. DNA for the CDR3: TGTGCCAGCACGTCGCGTGATACGCAGTATTTT. It encodes CASTSRDTQYF.

J is TRBJ1-5 and V is TRBV6-2 or TRBV6-3; D remains unclear. This CDR3 comprises 13 residues. Germline V gene data show CDR1 as MNHEY and CDR2 as SVGEGT. With 7 bases removed from V and 4 bases from J, the gap between germline ends came to 11 bases. CDR3 region: CASTPPGNQPQHF. In DNA, the CDR3 is TGTGCCAGCACCCCCCCCGGGAATCAGCCCCAGCATTTT.